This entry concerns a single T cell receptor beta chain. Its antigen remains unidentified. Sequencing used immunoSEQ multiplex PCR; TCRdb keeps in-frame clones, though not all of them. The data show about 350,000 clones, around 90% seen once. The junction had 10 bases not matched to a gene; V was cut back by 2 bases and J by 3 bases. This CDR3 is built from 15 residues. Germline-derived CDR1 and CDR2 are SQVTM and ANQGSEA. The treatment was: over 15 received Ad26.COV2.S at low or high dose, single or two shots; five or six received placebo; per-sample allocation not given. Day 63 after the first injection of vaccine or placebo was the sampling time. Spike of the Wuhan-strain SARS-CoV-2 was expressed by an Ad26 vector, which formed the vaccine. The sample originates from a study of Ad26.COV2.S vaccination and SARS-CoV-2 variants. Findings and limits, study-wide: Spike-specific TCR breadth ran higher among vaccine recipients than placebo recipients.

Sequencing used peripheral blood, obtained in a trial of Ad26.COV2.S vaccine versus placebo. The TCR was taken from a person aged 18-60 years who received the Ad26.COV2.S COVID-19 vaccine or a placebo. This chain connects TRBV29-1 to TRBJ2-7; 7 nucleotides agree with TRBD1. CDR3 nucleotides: TGCAGCGTTGAAAAGGAAAGGACAGGAGTCTACGAGCAGTACTTC. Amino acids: CSVEKERTGVYEQYF.